One and the same sample provided the 20 T cell receptor beta chains below, sequenced in a study of T cells in Graves' hyperthyroidism and ophthalmopathy. RNA transcripts served as the template for amplifying TCR beta CDR3 regions. Using the HTBI primer set, a first-round RT-PCR was run on the TCR CDR3. In TCRdb, the multiplex PCR reads were re-called with MiXCR into one record per CDR3 protein. This table has 490,000 or so distinct CDR3 sequences, approximately 23% appearing once. The sequenced sample consisted of blood. The receptor set was obtained from a woman between 65 and 79 years old with Graves' ophthalmopathy.

This clonotype was seen at least ten times. The chain combines TRBV11-2 with TRBJ2-1; the match to TRBD1 covers 7 bases. The junction had 6 bases not matched to a gene; V was cut back by 7 bases and J by 3 bases. Germline CDR1 reads SGHAT; CDR2 reads FQNNGV. The CDR3 sequence is 14 residues long. Here the CDR3 reads CASTQQGIYNEQFF. In DNA form, the CDR3 reads TGTGCCAGCACCCAACAGGGGATCTACAATGAGCAGTTCTTC.

DNA of the CDR3: TGCGCCAGCTCAGGCGACCTAGCGGGAGTGTCCGAGCAGTACTTC. Translating it yields CASSGDLAGVSEQYF. The chain combines TRBV5-1 with TRBJ2-7, with 10 bases lining up with TRBD2. The junction had 13 bases not matched to a gene; V was cut back by 7 bases and J by 6 bases. Looked up from germline, CDR1 is SGHRS and CDR2 is YFSETQ. This CDR3 is 15 amino acids long.

The J gene is TRBJ2-7, the V gene TRBV18, with D uncertain. CDR1 and CDR2 from the germline V gene are KGHSH and LQKENI. Trimming cost V 2 bases and J 6 bases, with 23 bases left between them. The CDR3 totals 17 residues. DNA of the CDR3: TGTGCCAGCTCACCAGGCTGGGGAAGCGTCATGACGGGCGAGCAGTACTTC. Encoded protein: CASSPGWGSVMTGEQYF.

A few counts support this clonotype. The chain uses TRBV7-9 and TRBJ2-7; 9 bases are shared with TRBD2. CDR3 size: 14 residues. Unmatched junction bases numbered 8, after V lost 5 bases and J lost 6 bases. CDR1 is SEHNR, CDR2 FQNEAQ, per germline (reference sequence). The CDR3 is CASSQDLRGGEQYF. In nucleotides, the CDR3 is TGTGCCAGCAGCCAAGATCTGCGGGGGGGCGAGCAGTACTTC.

This clonotype was seen ten or more times. The chain employs TRBV28 and TRBJ2-7, with TRBD1 identical over 8 bases. CDR3 size: 14 residues. The germline V gene has CDR1 MDHEN and CDR2 SYDVKM. The J segment lost 4 bases and the V segment lost 7 bases, leaving 9 bases of the junction unmatched. This CDR3 reads CASIPPGGAYEQYF. DNA of the CDR3: TGTGCCAGCATCCCCCCAGGGGGCGCGTACGAGCAGTACTTC.

This clonotype came up many times. This rearrangement joins TRBV29-1 to TRBJ2-7; D is uncertain. CDR1 SQVTM and CDR2 ANQGSEA come from the germline V gene. Trimming removed 4 bases at V and 3 bases at J, with 7 bases between. The CDR3 extends over 11 amino acids. The CDR3 nucleotides are TGCAGCGTTGTTCTGGGCTACGAGCAGTACTTC. It specifies CSVVLGYEQYF.

There are a few counts of this clonotype. Compared with germline, one end of the junction differs, possibly owing to a read error. This chain connects TRBV7-2 to TRBJ2-1; the D is unclear. CDR1 and CDR2 (germline): SGHTA, FQGNSA. CDR3 length: 15 residues. The CDR3 sequence: CASSFRRRSHNEQFF. CDR3 bases: TGTGCCAGCAGCTTTAGACGACGCTCCCACAATGAGCAGTTCTTC.

This chain joins TRBV6-5 and TRBJ2-5, with D possibly TRBD1 on 6 matching bases. CDR3 length: 15 residues. Deletions cut 0 bases from V and 2 bases from J, with 10 bases between. Germline lookup yields CDR1 MNHEY and CDR2 SVGAGI. The CDR3 loop is CASSYSGQGQETQYF. CDR3 DNA sequence: TGTGCCAGCAGTTACTCGGGTCAGGGGCAAGAGACCCAGTACTTC.

This clonotype has a handful of counts. This chain links TRBV27 with TRBJ2-3, with D unresolved. In germline, CDR1 is MNHEY, CDR2 SMNVEV (reference sequence). The CDR3 has 13 amino acids. Trimming took 4 bases from V and 2 from J, leaving 7 bases between them. The CDR3 DNA reads as TGTGCCAGCAGTTCCTACATCACAGATACGCAGTATTTT. Translated: CASSSYITDTQYF.

The chain uses TRBV20-1 and TRBJ2-1, with 7 bases matching TRBD2. CDR1 is DFQATT, CDR2 SNEGSKA, per germline (reference sequence). The CDR3 consists of 16 residues. V shed 4 bases and J 2 bases; nucleotides not matched to a gene: 11. This CDR3 is CSANSGGSSAYNEQFF. The CDR3 DNA reads TGCAGTGCTAATAGTGGCGGGAGCTCGGCCTACAATGAGCAGTTCTTC.

This chain joins TRBV6-2 or TRBV6-3 and TRBJ2-1, with D perhaps matching TRBD2 (6 bases). This CDR3 contains 13 residues. Between the trimmed V and J ends, which lost 6 bases and 0 bases, there was a span of 6 bases. Germline V gene data show CDR1 as MNHEY and CDR2 as SVGEGT. In nucleotides, the CDR3 is TGTGCCAGCAGGGGACTCTCCTACAATGAGCAGTTCTTC. Amino acids: CASRGLSYNEQFF.

V usage is TRBV20-1 and J usage is TRBJ2-2; D may be TRBD1 (5 bases). The CDR3 runs 15 residues. The V end was cut by 1 base, the J end by 6 bases, with 15 bases between. The germline V gene has CDR1 DFQATT and CDR2 SNEGSKA (reference sequence). The CDR3 reads CSARVARAVAGELFF. CDR3 nucleotide sequence: TGCAGTGCTAGAGTGGCCAGGGCTGTGGCCGGGGAGCTGTTTTTT.

This clonotype was recorded a few times. In nucleotides, the CDR3 is TGTGCCAGCAGCTTAGGAGCGGGACACCACGAGCAGTACTTC. This codes for CASSLGAGHHEQYF. This chain connects TRBV7-2 to TRBJ2-7; tentatively, D is TRBD2 (7 bases). Germline V gives CDR1 SGHTA, CDR2 FQGNSA. CDR3 length: 14 amino acids. The germline V and J ends were trimmed by 1 base and 5 bases, with 12 bases remaining between them.

The chain combines TRBV28 with TRBJ1-1, with TRBD1 as a possible D gene (6 bases). Per germline, CDR1 MDHEN and CDR2 SYDVKM. V was shortened by 6 bases and J by 0 bases, with 20 bases between the two germline ends. CDR3 size: 17 residues. The CDR3 reads CASSSPIGGLMNTEAFF. CDR3 DNA sequence: TGTGCCAGCAGCTCCCCAATCGGGGGGCTCATGAACACTGAAGCTTTCTTT.

As concerns this clonotype: Given a much more abundant clone one base away, this may be a read error. This chain links TRBV7-8 with TRBJ1-1; no clear D gene. Germline V CDR1 and CDR2: SGHVS, FQNEAQ. The CDR3 runs to 14 residues. The CDR3 is CASSSGGFSSEALF. CDR3 nucleotide sequence: TGTGCCAGCAGCTCAGGAGGGTTTAGTTCGGAAGCTCTCTTT.

A word on this clonotype: One end of the junction varies from germline; a read error may be responsible. The rearrangement joins TRBV10-3 to TRBJ2-2, with 7 bases fitting TRBD1. The germline V gene has CDR1 ENHRY and CDR2 SYGVKD. The CDR3 covers 14 residues. DNA of the CDR3: TGTGTCATCAGGGGTACAGGGGCCACCGGGGAGCTGTTTTTT. Protein: CVIRGTGATGELFF.

This clonotype was seen ten or more times. The chain joins TRBV7-9 to TRBJ1-2, with unresolved D. Germline assignment: CDR1 SEHNR and CDR2 FQNEAQ (reference sequence). The CDR3 totals 13 residues. Trimming removed 0 bases at V and 4 bases at J, with 6 bases between. The CDR3: CASSLARSYGYTF. Written as DNA, the CDR3 is TGTGCCAGCAGCTTAGCGCGCAGCTATGGCTACACCTTC.

The chain recombines TRBV20-1 with TRBJ2-2; D is unresolved. V gave up 0 bases and J gave up 8 bases, with 4 bases separating them. Per the germline V gene, CDR1 is DFQATT and CDR2 is SNEGSKA (reference sequence). The length of the CDR3 is 11 residues. The DNA for the CDR3 is TGCAGTGCTAGAGATCAAGGGGAGCTGTTTTTT. This encodes CSARDQGELFF.

In this sample, this clonotype turned up a few times. The rearrangement uses TRBV24-1 and TRBJ2-2; possibly TRBD1 for D (5 bases). CDR3 size: 15 residues. Trimming took off 4 bases at V and 8 bases at J, with 16 bases between the two ends. Per germline, CDR1 KGHDR and CDR2 SFDVKD. The CDR3 sequence: CATSEWTLTGGELFF. In nucleotides, the CDR3 is TGTGCCACCAGTGAGTGGACACTTACTGGGGGGGAGCTGTTTTTT.

The rearrangement uses TRBV10-3 and TRBJ1-4; D unclear. This CDR3 region has 12 residues. Germline CDR1 reads ENHRY; CDR2 reads SYGVKD. V shed 6 bases and J shed 8 bases, with 10 bases lying between them. The CDR3 nucleotides are TGTGCCATCAGCTATAGAGGAGAAAAACTGTTTTTT. Protein: CAISYRGEKLFF.